This T cell receptor beta chain stems from a study of cytomegalovirus exposure and HLA in healthy donors. Trimming took 4 bases from V and 5 from J; bases not matched to a gene: 8. CDR3 size: 15 residues. Germline values: CDR1 SGHAT, CDR2 FQNNGV. The PCR had 60 Vbeta and 13 Jbeta primers. Here immunoSEQ multiplex PCR was the method, and the copy in TCRdb shows in-frame clones only, minus some. The sample lists some 87,000 clones, roughly 70% occurring once. What was sequenced was PBMCs. The chain is built from TRBV11-2 and TRBJ2-3; TRBD2 agrees at 8 bases. The origin of this receptor is a woman aged 45-59 years in good health and CMV-seropositive. CDR3: CASSSEGREVDTQYF. In DNA, the CDR3 is TGTGCCAGCAGCTCCGAGGGGCGGGAGGTAGATACGCAGTATTTT.